This record looks at one T cell receptor beta chain sequence and its context. This clonotype was picked up many times. What this receptor recognizes is not known. One base away there is no much larger clone; base qualities are not given. There are 12 amino acids in the CDR3, from cysteine to phenylalanine inclusive. Solely the CDR3 DNA is kept, with 36 bases framed from the first base. Deletion took 2 bases off V and 5 bases off J, with a span of 6 bases between the germline ends. CDR1 is given as SGHDN and CDR2 as FVKESK, both from the germline V gene. Every donor was a healthy Caucasian. The twin cohort comprised three pairs of female monozygotic twins, all aged roughly 18 to 30 years. The RNA used for TCR libraries was isolated from peripheral blood mononuclear cells. The data were obtained in a study of identical twins (dated by TCRdb to the mid-2010s). Study-level background: To test whether fetal clonotypes persist, the study used deep sequencing on TCR alpha and beta repertoires from monozygotic twins, unrelated adults of various ages, and cord blood. Replicate twin experiments were performed at different times using different library preparation protocols to rule out contamination. What the study reported, not specific to this receptor: Zero-insertion analyses could be partly confounded by invariant T cells such as MAIT and iNKT, though diverse VJ usage argued against such confounding for most clonotypes. Excess twin sharing in beta out-of-frame sequences was weaker because fewer shared sequences lowered the signal-to-noise ratio. Out-of-frame TCR alpha sequences shared between twins showed an excess of low generation-probability sequences compared with coincidental sharing between unrelated individuals. Abundant cord blood beta clonotypes had fewer insertions, young adult naive repertoires showed a similar but weaker trend, and memory repertoires showed no such trend. Because the same donors could not be followed over many years, the conclusions depended on cross-sectional statistical analysis. Recombination models systematically underestimated out-of-frame TCR alpha sharing in monozygotic twins but agreed with sharing between unrelated individuals.

To prepare the library, 5' RACE was applied. Instrument on record: Illumina HiSeq 2000. A universal primer binding site was introduced by template switching, and a unique molecular identifier was present in the final cDNA, enabling accurate counting of TCR cDNA molecules. First-strand cDNA for TCR alpha and beta chains was synthesized from specific primers in the conserved constant-segment region. To control for contamination, every cDNA library was double barcoded, receiving both a SMART-Mk sample barcode and Illumina barcodes. TruSeq adapter sequences along with Illumina sample barcodes were introduced in two successive PCR steps. TCR alpha and beta cDNA libraries were sequenced on the Illumina HiSeq platform with custom primers. The original methods were these. Unique molecular identifiers were extracted from raw reads with MiGEC, and CDR3 positions were determined with MiXCR. For each individual, recombination models were inferred using an EM algorithm with the repgenHMM and IGoR tools. Shared clonotypes were analyzed with the tcR package in R, and sharing was normalized by the product of cloneset sizes. To study raw recombination free of thymic and clonal selection effects, out-of-frame nonproductive sequences were analyzed. In TCRdb, the public reads were trimmed at Q25 with fastp and aligned with MiXCR, with productive beta chains retained. Entries are consolidated by CDR3 protein sequence, retaining the most common genes and DNA. What appears here as the V and J calls and clone size reflects TCRdb's work, not the paper's. Present in this sample are 500,000 to 650,000 distinct CDR3 sequences, about 7.6% of which were seen just once. The ten largest clones represent 1.5% to 2% of the sample.

This same sample was also part of a study on yellow fever vaccine responses in identical twins. The second investigation adds: According to the authors, in identical twins the way T cells responded to vaccination appeared partly convergent and partly personalized. In identical twins, the study followed T cell clones that responded to the vaccine with precision.

Sequencing input: PBMCs. The TCR comes from a woman aged 18-30 years in good health. The sequence links TRBV14 to TRBJ1-1; the D gene is not confidently resolved. Read as DNA, the sequence is TGTGCCAGCAGCCAACCGCCTACTGAAGCTTTCTTT. Its protein is CASSQPPTEAFF.